Listed below are T cell receptor beta chains from one sample, sequenced in a study of T cells in Graves' hyperthyroidism and ophthalmopathy. TCRdb fed the multiplex PCR reads into MiXCR, producing one record per CDR3 protein. The repertoire holds 640,000 or so distinct CDR3 sequences, roughly 14% seen once, with 3.5% to 4.5% in the top ten. Sample: blood. The receptors were sampled from a woman between 40 and 55 years old with Graves' ophthalmopathy. Each CDR3 is given with its conserved first and last residue. D genes are given only for firm matches.

d_gene | v_gene | CDR3aa
- | TRBV9 | CASSVDPTGRAYEQYF
- | TRBV5-1 | CVSRAGTGELFF
TRBD1 | TRBV12-3/TRBV12-4 | CASSLRQGAQETQYF
- | TRBV27 | CASMGYSQKDEQYF
- | TRBV12-3/TRBV12-4 | CASSTGTAGTQYF
- | TRBV19 | CASSLTGHSGWNGYTF
TRBD1 | TRBV29-1 | CSVDRGPETQYF
TRBD2 | TRBV2 | CASSKSSGRLYEQYF
- | TRBV15 | CATSRDGPGRGYGYTF
- | TRBV20-1 | CSARDSSRGDHNEQFF
- | TRBV2 | CASSAQGFRTEAFF
- | TRBV29-1 | CSVLGQNTDTQYF
- | TRBV2 | CASRLDGGRRYEQYF
- | TRBV7-3 | CASSLSKVMNTEAFF
- | TRBV2 | CASGTGIQYF
- | TRBV7-2 | CASSQNRETQYF
- | TRBV28 | CASSPRDYGYTF
- | TRBV28 | CASSFGRYGYTF
TRBD2 | TRBV25-1 | CASSESTSGSSYNEQFF
- | TRBV18 | CASSPPLTETNYGYTF
- | TRBV15 | CATSRRDTPYEQYF
TRBD2 | TRBV19 | CASSISSSGAQETQYF
TRBD2 | TRBV2 | CASSERLAGAGELFF
- | TRBV7-2 | CASSLWDGSGNTIYF
- | TRBV12-3/TRBV12-4 | CASSSDTLNTEAFF
TRBD2 | TRBV7-8 | CASSFSSGRALFGELFF
TRBD2 | TRBV7-9 | CASSLTGLAGVLEQYF
- | TRBV4-2 | CASSQDEPAKNIQYF
- | TRBV25-1 | CASSVRDEQFF